The 29 T cell receptor beta chains presented below share a single source sample, sequenced in a study of CD4 T cells in relation to SARS-CoV-2 and coronaviruses. TCRdb's table, derived via immunoSEQ multiplex PCR, lists solely in-frame clones and lacks some. The profile covers roughly 60,000 clones, with approximately 94% appearing a single time and roughly 0.14% taken by the ten largest. Unexposed donor CD4+ T cells date from about 2011-2018, before the COVID-19 pandemic. Sequencing was carried out using naive CD4+ T cells from PBMCs. Subset: naive CD4+ T cells isolated by negative enrichment. These receptors came from a human donor in good health.

The J gene is TRBJ1-6, the V gene TRBV2, with 9 nucleotides matching TRBD1. The CDR3 totals 15 residues. The germline CDR1 and CDR2 sequences are SNHLY and FYNNEI. Trimming removed 4 bases from V and 7 bases from J; junction bases left unmatched: 5. The CDR3 sequence: CASSVLGQGNSPLHF. CDR3 DNA sequence: TGTGCCAGCAGTGTTTTAGGACAGGGGAATTCACCCCTCCACTTT.

The rearrangement uses TRBV28 and TRBJ1-2, with a weak D call TRBD1 (6 bases). V was cut by 2 bases and J by 6 bases, with 31 bases left in between. There are 20 residues in the CDR3. In germline, CDR1 is MDHEN, CDR2 SYDVKM. CDR3 coding DNA: TGTGCCAGCAGTTTACCACGACCCCCCGGAGGGAGGGGGTTCTGGGATGGCTACACCTTC. It encodes CASSLPRPPGGRGFWDGYTF.

This chain joins TRBV3-1 (or the pseudogene TRBV3-2) and TRBJ2-5, with 7 bases aligning to TRBD2. The germline V gene encodes CDR1 LGHDT and CDR2 YNNKEL (reference sequence). V gave up 3 bases and J gave up 5 bases; unmatched junction bases: 3. The CDR3 spans 13 residues. CDR3 DNA sequence: TGTGCCAGCAGCCACGGGGGGAGGGAGACCCAGTACTTC. Translated: CASSHGGRETQYF.

The chain has TRBV2 and TRBJ1-6; TRBD1 matches at 9 bases. V was clipped by 5 bases and J by 7 bases; unmatched bases: 3. Germline CDR1 is SNHLY and CDR2 is FYNNEI. The CDR3 runs to 14 residues. CDR3 DNA sequence: TGTGCCAGCAGTCGGACAGGGGTGAATTCACCCCTCCACTTT. Its protein product is CASSRTGVNSPLHF. The variable domain in full, with the rest retrieved from reference TRBV2 and TRBJ1-6, is EPEVTQTPSHQVTQMGQEVILRCVPISNHLYFYWYRQILGQKVEFLVSFYNNEISEKSEIFDDQFSVERPDGSNFTLKIRSTKLEDSAMYFCASSRTGVNSPLHFGNGTRLTVT.

V usage is TRBV28 and J usage is TRBJ2-4, with D perhaps given as TRBD1 or TRBD2 (5 bases each). This CDR3 region has 15 residues. Between the trimmed V and J ends, which lost 2 bases and 9 bases, there was a span of 17 bases. Germline CDR1 reads MDHEN; CDR2 reads SYDVKM. CDR3 in DNA: TGTGCCAGCAGTTTAGGGGACCGCAGGGTCCGCATTCAGTACTTC. Translating gives CASSLGDRRVRIQYF. Variable domain in full (rest from reference TRBV28 and TRBJ2-4): DVKVTQSSRYLVKRTGEKVFLECVQDMDHENMFWYRQDPGLGLRLIYFSYDVKMKEKGDIPEGYSVSREKKERFSLILESASTNQTSMYLCASSLGDRRVRIQYFGAGTRLSVL.

This clone was observed a single time. The chain couples TRBV18 to TRBJ2-5; D is perhaps TRBD2 (6 bases). From germline, CDR1 is KGHSH and CDR2 LQKENI. The CDR3 loop spans 15 amino acids. Trimming removed 3 bases from V and 5 bases from J, with 16 bases in between. CDR3 coding DNA: TGTGCCAGCTCACCGGAGGGTGGATTGTGGGAGACCCAGTACTTC. It translates to CASSPEGGLWETQYF.

This chain joins TRBV7-9 and TRBJ2-5; weak D call: TRBD2 (6 bases). V lost 2 bases to trimming and J lost 5 bases, with 15 bases between them. Germline CDR1 is SEHNR and CDR2 is FQNEAQ (reference sequence). The CDR3 has 15 amino acids. This chain's CDR3 is CASSLRTGAFETQYF. CDR3 sequence (DNA): TGTGCCAGCAGCTTACGGACGGGAGCTTTCGAGACCCAGTACTTC.

The chain links TRBV27 to TRBJ2-2, with 8 bases that match TRBD2. J lost 3 bases, V lost 8 bases, and 8 bases had no gene match. This CDR3 region has 15 residues. The V gene's germline CDR1 is MNHEY and CDR2 SMNVEV (reference sequence). In DNA form, the CDR3 reads TGTGCCAGCTCCTATGCGGGAGGCGACACCGGGGAGCTGTTTTTT. It is translated as CASSYAGGDTGELFF.

The chain combines TRBV5-1 with TRBJ1-2, with D possibly TRBD1 on 6 matching bases. Germline CDR1 reads SGHRS; CDR2 reads YFSETQ. This CDR3 is built from 14 residues. V gave up 0 bases and J gave up 8 bases, with 14 bases separating them. CDR3 in amino acids: CASSLALGAAGYTF. The CDR3 region has the DNA TGCGCCAGCAGCTTGGCCTTGGGGGCCGCGGGCTACACCTTC.

This clone was detected once. The V call is TRBV29-1, the J call TRBJ2-7; D gene ambiguous. The CDR3 consists of 13 residues. From germline, CDR1 is SQVTM and CDR2 ANQGSEA. Trimming took 2 bases from V and 2 from J, leaving 10 bases between them. The CDR3 reads CSVELVATYEQYF. CDR3 nucleotide sequence: TGCAGCGTTGAATTGGTAGCTACCTACGAGCAGTACTTC.

The rearrangement joins TRBV7-8 to TRBJ2-2; tentative D call: TRBD2 (5 bases). The CDR3 has 13 amino acids. V dropped 6 bases and J dropped 3 bases, with 8 bases sitting between them. Germline loops: CDR1 SGHVS, CDR2 FQNEAQ. CDR3 in DNA: TGTGCCAGCAGTTCGGGGTACACCGGGGAGCTGTTTTTT. Protein product: CASSSGYTGELFF. Using reference TRBV7-8 and TRBJ2-2 for the parts outside the CDR3, the full variable domain is GAGVSQSPRYKVAKRGQDVALRCDPISGHVSLFWYQQALGQGPEFLTYFQNEAQLDKSGLPSDRFFAERPEGSVSTLKIQRTQQEDSAVYLCASSSGYTGELFFGEGSRLTVL.

This chain links TRBV25-1 with TRBJ2-4; tentative D call: TRBD1 (6 bases). Germline CDR1 MGHDK, CDR2 SYGVNS. Trimming pared 6 bases from V and 0 bases from J, leaving 15 bases between. The CDR3 loop spans 16 amino acids. CDR3 amino acids: CASSDGQYLAKNIQYF. The CDR3 DNA sequence: TGTGCCAGCAGCGATGGACAGTACCTAGCCAAAAACATTCAGTACTTC.

This chain uses TRBV4-2 with TRBJ2-5, with 10 nucleotides matching TRBD1. Trimming removed 1 base from V and 7 bases from J; junction bases left unmatched: 0. CDR1 and CDR2 (germline): LGHNA, YNFKEQ. CDR3 length: 13 amino acids. The CDR3 coding sequence is TGTGCCAGCAGCCAAGGGGACAGGGGGACCCAGTACTTC. This encodes CASSQGDRGTQYF.

Written as DNA, the CDR3 is TGTGCCACCGAGGGAGGCAGCTACGAGCAGTACTTC. Encoded protein: CATEGGSYEQYF. This chain uses TRBV28 with TRBJ2-7; possibly TRBD2 for D (6 bases). CDR3 length: 12 residues. Germline V CDR1 and CDR2: MDHEN, SYDVKM. V gave up 10 bases and J gave up 3 bases, with 13 bases separating them.

The CDR3 reads CASRLHDSSNQPQHF. As DNA, the CDR3 is TGTGCCAGCAGACTACACGACAGTAGCAATCAGCCCCAGCATTTT. V is TRBV6-5 and J is TRBJ1-5; maybe TRBD1 (5 bases). V shed 6 bases and J shed 0 bases, with 12 bases lying between them. This CDR3 contains 15 residues. Germline CDR1 MNHEY, CDR2 SVGAGI.

The chain uses TRBV3-1 (or the pseudogene TRBV3-2) and TRBJ2-1, with 7 bases matching TRBD2. The J segment lost 12 bases and the V segment lost 1 base, leaving 3 bases of the junction unmatched. This CDR3 has 12 amino acids. CDR1 and CDR2 from the germline V gene are LGHDT and YNNKEL (reference sequence). The chain's CDR3 is CASSQGTRVQFF. The CDR3 bases are TGTGCCAGCAGCCAAGGGACTAGGGTGCAGTTCTTC.

The count of this clone is one. This chain uses TRBV19 with TRBJ2-1; 7 bases are shared with TRBD2. The ends lost 3 bases at V and 2 bases at J; junction bases unmatched: 4. CDR3 size: 15 residues. Germline V CDR1 and CDR2: LNHDA, SQIVND (reference sequence). The CDR3 is CASSIWGLTYNEQFF. CDR3 coding DNA: TGTGCCAGTAGTATTTGGGGACTAACCTACAATGAGCAGTTCTTC.

The rearrangement joins TRBV10-1 to TRBJ2-7, with D unresolved. V shed 3 bases and J shed 0 bases, with 6 bases lying between them. The CDR3 consists of 13 residues. Germline V CDR1 and CDR2: WNHNN, SYGVQD (reference sequence). The CDR3 here is CASSELDSYEQYF. CDR3 in DNA: TGCGCCAGCAGTGAACTGGACTCCTACGAGCAGTACTTC.

This clone was found a few times. The chain carries TRBV5-1 and TRBJ1-2; no clear D gene. From germline, CDR1 is SGHRS and CDR2 YFSETQ. There are 12 residues in the CDR3. The V end lost 2 bases, the J end lost 4 bases, and 6 bases lay between the germline ends. The CDR3 DNA reads TGCGCCAGCAGCTTTGGAGTCTATGGCTACACCTTC. Protein product: CASSFGVYGYTF.

The CDR3 sequence: CASSFSGTGREKLFF. The CDR3 coding sequence is TGTGCCAGCAGCTTCTCCGGGACAGGGCGCGAAAAACTGTTTTTT. V and J are TRBV7-8 and TRBJ1-4; the match to TRBD1 covers 9 bases. The J segment lost 8 bases and the V segment lost 3 bases, leaving 7 bases of the junction unmatched. The germline V gene has CDR1 SGHVS and CDR2 FQNEAQ. The length of the CDR3 is 15 residues.

Only one count was recorded for this clone. This sequence joins TRBV6-5 and TRBJ2-7; tentatively, D is TRBD2 (5 bases). The germline CDR1 and CDR2 sequences are MNHEY and SVGAGI. This CDR3 comprises 13 residues. V was trimmed by 6 bases and J by 5 bases, leaving 14 bases between them. CDR3 region: CASRDRGLNEQYF. The CDR3 DNA reads TGTGCCAGCAGAGACCGGGGTCTAAACGAGCAGTACTTC.

This chain links TRBV18 with TRBJ2-7; D possibly uses TRBD1 or TRBD2 (5 bases each). This CDR3 has 13 residues. Germline CDR1 and CDR2: KGHSH and LQKENI. V lost 7 bases, J lost 2 bases, and 12 bases lay in between. The CDR3 loop is CASYRDLPYEQYF. The CDR3 region has the DNA TGTGCCAGCTACCGGGACCTCCCCTACGAGCAGTACTTC.

The CDR3, as DNA: TGTGCCAGCAGCCCCCGACTAGCGGGGAACAATGAGCAGTTCTTC. It translates to CASSPRLAGNNEQFF. The V call is TRBV3-1 (or the pseudogene TRBV3-2), the J call TRBJ2-1; 11 bases agree with TRBD2. Per germline, CDR1 LGHDT and CDR2 YNNKEL (reference sequence). V shed 4 bases and J 5 bases; nucleotides not matched to a gene: 4. The length of the CDR3 is 15 residues.

The chain carries TRBV29-1 and TRBJ1-5, with 9 bases that match TRBD1. Germline assignment: CDR1 SQVTM and CDR2 ANQGSEA. There are 13 residues in the CDR3. V was clipped by 4 bases and J by 2 bases; unmatched bases: 0. CDR3 sequence reads: CSVGTGGNQPQHF. CDR3 coding DNA: TGCAGCGTTGGGACAGGGGGCAATCAGCCCCAGCATTTT.

The chain uses TRBV7-9 and TRBJ1-4; perhaps TRBD1 as D (6 bases). The CDR3 has 15 residues. V was cut by 5 bases and J by 7 bases, with 17 bases left in between. Looked up from germline, CDR1 is SEHNR and CDR2 is FQNEAQ (reference sequence). The DNA of the CDR3 is TGTGCCAGCAGCCGCGGGACACAAACCGGTGAAAAACTGTTTTTT. It codes for CASSRGTQTGEKLFF.

The chain links TRBV4-1 to TRBJ2-3; 8 bases fit TRBD2. The CDR3 totals 16 residues. CDR1 and CDR2 (germline): MGHRA, YSYEKL. V lost 2 bases to trimming and J lost 0 bases; unmatched junction nucleotides: 4. CDR3 protein: CASSQILAVSTDTQYF. CDR3 coding DNA: TGCGCCAGCAGCCAAATACTAGCGGTCAGCACAGATACGCAGTATTTT.

A single count supports this clone. The chain recombines TRBV15 with TRBJ1-2; D may be TRBD1 (6 bases). V was cut by 0 bases and J by 6 bases, with 17 bases left in between. The CDR3 runs 16 residues. Germline V CDR1 and CDR2: LNHNV, YYDKDF (reference sequence). As DNA, the CDR3 is TGTGCCACCAGCAGAGATCATTACAGGGATGGACATGGCTACACCTTC. It specifies CATSRDHYRDGHGYTF.

This chain links TRBV27 with TRBJ2-7; no clear D. Germline V gene lookup returns CDR1 MNHEY and CDR2 SMNVEV (reference sequence). V shed 0 bases and J shed 4 bases, with 22 bases lying between them. The CDR3 has 18 residues. The CDR3 DNA reads TGTGCCAGCAGTTTATCGCCCACTATGGGCCTCACCTCTTACGAGCAGTACTTC. Protein product: CASSLSPTMGLTSYEQYF.

The rearrangement uses TRBV3-1 (or the pseudogene TRBV3-2) and TRBJ1-4, with 9 bases matching TRBD1. Germline V gene lookup returns CDR1 LGHDT and CDR2 YNNKEL (reference sequence). With 4 bases clipped from V and 2 bases from J, the junction kept 8 bases outside the gene matches. The CDR3 is made up of 17 amino acids. The CDR3 loop is CASSPTDRGSTNEKLFF. CDR3 bases: TGTGCCAGCAGCCCCACCGACAGGGGGAGCACTAATGAAAAACTGTTTTTT.